The following is a T cell receptor beta chain sequence with its context. There is no known antigen for this receptor. Base-call qualities are not available, and no considerably larger clone is one nucleotide away. Including the terminal cysteine and phenylalanine, the CDR3 comprises 13 residues. Solely the CDR3 DNA is kept, with 39 bases framed from the first base. The germline V gene (reference sequence) gives CDR1 as SGHAT and CDR2 as FQDESV. This entry is derived from a study of metastatic and nonmetastatic thyroid tumors (dated by TCRdb to about 2020). Background for the entire study: The researchers compared repertoires between peripheral blood samples and tumor or nodule tissue samples from patients with malignant or benign thyroid disease.

Before undergoing thyroid surgery, none of the patients had been given any kind of treatment. Using T-cell receptor beta sequencing, the researchers looked back retrospectively at clinical samples from patients, gathered between the early 2010s and the late 2010s. Library prep was done by PCR. These reads were obtained on an Illumina HiSeq 4000. The TCR beta-chain CDR3 region of each patient was profiled by high-throughput sequencing. In the authors' own workflow: Drawing on CDR3 differences between clinicopathological groups, the researchers built a classifier meant to tell apart patients with distant-metastatic papillary thyroid cancer. Repertoire diversity was assessed with the Shannon index, and tumor-blood repertoire similarity with the Morisita-Horn index. The public sequencing data were trimmed at Q25 with fastp and processed into clonotypes with MiXCR by TCRdb, which kept only in-frame beta chains. These V and J calls are TCRdb output, not the study's own analysis. The sample table lists about 15,000 clones, roughly 29% of them with a count of one. Nearly 20% of the sample lies in the top ten.

The paper's findings and limits, for the study overall: In both blood and tumor samples, TCR beta diversity was reported to be significantly higher in malignant tumors than in benign nodules.

The V gene is TRBV11-1 and the J gene is TRBJ1-1; perhaps TRBD1 is the D gene, with 5 bases matching. The sample consisted of tumor tissue. The clonotype originates from a female donor with papillary thyroid cancer or a benign thyroid nodule (not recorded which). Some clones in this sample may be carry-over from other donors' samples. The CDR3 protein is CTGSKTENTEAFF. The DNA sequence is given as TGTACCGGCAGCAAGACAGAGAACACTGAAGCTTTCTTT.